Each of the 17 T cell receptor beta chains below was sequenced from the same sample in a study of blood T cell repertoires in COVID-19. Here immunoSEQ multiplex PCR was the method, and the copy in TCRdb shows in-frame clones only, minus some. There are about 200,000 clones in the sample; about 80% occur only once, and under 6.5% lies in the top ten. The source material was PBMCs or T cells enriched from blood (not recorded which). These receptors all come from a woman aged 60-75 years with acute COVID-19.

V is TRBV10-2 and J is TRBJ2-7, with a possible D match to TRBD2 (6 bases). CDR1 is WSHSY, CDR2 SAAADI, per germline. CDR3 length equals 14 residues. With 7 bases removed from V and 2 bases from J, the gap between germline ends came to 15 bases. This chain's CDR3 is CASNSGGLAYEQYF. CDR3 sequence (DNA): TGCGCCAGCAATTCTGGGGGACTGGCCTACGAGCAGTACTTC.

The CDR3 here is CASSLGPNQPQHF. In DNA form, the CDR3 reads TGTGCCAGCAGTTTAGGGCCCAATCAGCCCCAGCATTTT. The chain links TRBV12-3 or TRBV12-4 to TRBJ1-5; D not certain. CDR3 length: 13 amino acids. V lost 1 base, J lost 3 bases, and 4 bases lay in between.

V usage is TRBV6-6 and J usage is TRBJ1-4; D is undetermined. This CDR3 contains 13 residues. Per germline, CDR1 MNHNY and CDR2 SVGAGI (reference sequence). Trimming took off 6 bases at V and 2 bases at J, with 7 bases between the two ends. CDR3 bases: TGTGCCAGCAGGAGGCTTACTAATGAAAAACTGTTTTTT. Protein sequence: CASRRLTNEKLFF.

The chain joins TRBV4-3 to TRBJ2-3; 11 nucleotides line up with TRBD2. Trimming removed 6 bases from V and 6 bases from J; junction bases left unmatched: 5. Germline CDR1 and CDR2: LGHNA and YSLEER. There are 14 residues in the CDR3. The CDR3 protein is CASSRTSGSDTQYF. The CDR3, as DNA: TGCGCCAGCAGTCGAACTAGCGGGAGTGATACGCAGTATTTT.

This clone was counted once. This chain links TRBV7-2 with TRBJ1-4; TRBD1 is a possible D gene (6 bases). The CDR3 length is 15 residues. Germline V CDR1 and CDR2: SGHTA, FQGNSA. The ends were cut back, 6 bases at V and 7 bases at J, with 18 bases in the middle. CDR3 sequence: CASRFSGVLGEKLFF. The CDR3 nucleotides read TGTGCCAGCAGGTTTTCAGGGGTTTTAGGTGAAAAACTGTTTTTT.

The chain has TRBV28 and TRBJ1-5; D is ambiguous. Trimming left V 3 bases short and J 6 bases short, with 12 bases between. Germline V gene lookup returns CDR1 MDHEN and CDR2 SYDVKM. CDR3 length: 14 residues. The CDR3 nucleotides are TGTGCCAGCAGTTTTGGTAGGGCGGGTCAGCCCCAGCATTTT. Translating it yields CASSFGRAGQPQHF.

The rearrangement joins TRBV6-5 to TRBJ2-7; 8 bases align to TRBD2. With V trimmed by 6 bases and J by 0 bases, 7 bases remained unmatched. The CDR3 totals 15 residues. Germline lookup yields CDR1 MNHEY and CDR2 SVGAGI. Here the CDR3 reads CASSSGRGDSYEQYV. The CDR3 DNA is TGTGCCAGCAGCTCAGGGCGGGGGGACTCCTACGAGCAGTACGTC.

This chain uses TRBV19 with TRBJ1-5, with D unclear. Trimming shortened V by 5 bases and J by 11 bases, and 10 bases separated the two germline ends. CDR3 length: 11 amino acids. Germline-derived CDR1 and CDR2 are LNHDA and SQIVND (reference sequence). Here the CDR3 reads CASSSPMAQHF. In DNA, the CDR3 is TGTGCCAGTAGTTCCCCTATGGCCCAGCATTTT.

The V call is TRBV7-2, the J call TRBJ2-7; D remains unclear. Trimming removed 6 bases at V and 4 bases at J, with 7 bases between. The germline V gene encodes CDR1 SGHTA and CDR2 FQGNSA. CDR3 size: 11 residues. The CDR3 DNA follows: TGTGCCAGCAGAACCGGGTACGAGCAGTACTTC. Encoded protein: CASRTGYEQYF.

Remarks on this clone: This specimen includes other DNA sequences encoding the same CDR3. This sequence joins TRBV18 and TRBJ1-2; a possible D gene is TRBD1 (6 bases). Trimming shortened V by 2 bases and J by 8 bases, and 12 bases separated the two germline ends. The CDR3 is made up of 13 amino acids. Germline CDR1 is KGHSH and CDR2 is LQKENI. This CDR3 is CASSPGGDYGYTF. CDR3 DNA: TGTGCCAGCTCACCAGGGGGCGATTACGGCTACACCTTC.

This clone was seen only once. This chain links TRBV18 with TRBJ2-5; maybe TRBD2 (5 bases). CDR3 size: 15 residues. Trimming pared 0 bases from V and 3 bases from J, leaving 11 bases between. The germline V gene has CDR1 KGHSH and CDR2 LQKENI. The CDR3 region is CASSPPHGVKETQYF. CDR3 DNA: TGTGCCAGCTCACCACCTCACGGGGTTAAAGAGACCCAGTACTTC.

The chain is built from TRBV29-1 and TRBJ1-6; possibly TRBD1 for D (6 bases). Deletions cut 5 bases from V and 0 bases from J, with 8 bases between. CDR3 length equals 14 residues. Germline V gives CDR1 SQVTM, CDR2 ANQGSEA. CDR3 region: CSVQGSSYNSPLHF. CDR3 coding DNA: TGCAGCGTTCAGGGGAGCTCCTATAATTCACCCCTCCACTTT.

This chain uses TRBV10-2 with TRBJ2-1; 12 nucleotides agree with TRBD2. Germline V gives CDR1 WSHSY, CDR2 SAAADI. CDR3 length: 16 amino acids. V dropped 6 bases and J dropped 5; count of bases not matched to a gene: 8. CDR3: CASRGLAGSSHNEQFF. CDR3 DNA sequence: TGCGCCAGCAGGGGACTAGCGGGTTCTTCCCACAATGAGCAGTTCTTC.

The V and J genes are TRBV7-9 and TRBJ1-4, with D possibly being TRBD1 (5 bases). CDR3 size: 15 residues. Germline lookup yields CDR1 SEHNR and CDR2 FQNEAQ (reference sequence). Trimming pared 4 bases from V and 8 bases from J, leaving 17 bases between. Here the CDR3 reads CASSSNRLRGEKLFF. CDR3 bases: TGTGCCAGCAGCTCAAACAGGCTAAGAGGAGAAAAACTGTTTTTT.

This chain connects TRBV5-1 to TRBJ2-7; the match to TRBD2 covers 7 bases. The V and J ends lost 7 bases and 3 bases, in that order; junction bases with no gene match: 10. The CDR3 totals 14 residues. From germline, CDR1 is SGHRS and CDR2 YFSETQ. DNA of the CDR3: TGCGCCAGCGGCAACGGACTAGAAGGCTACGAGCAGTACTTC. It is translated as CASGNGLEGYEQYF.

The gene calls are TRBV7-2 and TRBJ2-7; D gene unclear. The CDR3 runs to 10 residues. Germline assignment: CDR1 SGHTA and CDR2 FQGNSA. CDR3 sequence reads: CASSFDCVTV. The CDR3 nucleotides read TGTGCCAGCAGCTTCGACTGCGTAACGGTC.

The chain uses TRBV27 and TRBJ1-3; tentatively, D is TRBD1 (5 bases). Germline V gene data show CDR1 as MNHEY and CDR2 as SMNVEV (reference sequence). The CDR3 is 13 residues long. Trimming removed 11 bases from V and 1 base from J, with 12 bases in between. This CDR3 is CAWGRASGNTIYF. For the CDR3, the DNA is TGTGCCTGGGGCCGGGCATCTGGAAACACCATATATTTT.